What follows are 29 T cell receptor beta chains derived from one specimen sequenced in a study of tumor-infiltrating lymphocytes in primary liver carcinoma. The study extracted blood RNA from unsorted whole blood and also extracted germline DNA. Synthesis of TCR beta cDNA was carried out from around 540 ng total RNA with a constant-region primer. Construction of TCR beta libraries relied on three successive nested multiplex PCR rounds employing slightly modified ARM-PCR. Each of the first two PCR rounds ran roughly 9 cycles with TRBV1-TRBV30 forward and C-beta reverse primers. TCRdb reprocessed the multiplex PCR reads with MiXCR, giving one entry per CDR3 protein. The sample has just over 300,000 distinct CDR3 sequences; around 50% are singletons. The sample consisted of peripheral blood. The receptors were gathered from a woman aged 25-40 years with primary liver carcinoma and hepatitis B virus infection.

This clonotype was observed many times. The chain carries TRBV12-3 or TRBV12-4 and TRBJ2-1, with TRBD2 matching over 10 bases. J lost 5 bases, V lost 1 base, and 5 bases had no gene match. The CDR3 is 16 residues long. CDR3 loop: CASSLEAGGPHNEQFF. The CDR3 DNA is TGTGCCAGCAGTTTAGAAGCGGGAGGGCCACACAATGAGCAGTTCTTC.

This clonotype was detected only a few times. The rearrangement links TRBV29-1 to TRBJ2-3, with 11 positions matching TRBD2. This CDR3 is built from 16 residues. Losses at the gene ends were 2 bases for V and 3 bases for J; bases not matched to a gene: 7. CDR1 is SQVTM and CDR2 is ANQGSEA in the germline V gene. CDR3 residues: CSVERTSGLRTDTQYF. The CDR3 bases are TGCAGCGTTGAACGGACTAGCGGGCTTAGGACAGATACGCAGTATTTT.

This clonotype was picked up one time. The junction departs from germline at one end; a sequencing error may be responsible. The chain employs TRBV30 and TRBJ1-4; tentatively, D is TRBD1 (5 bases). The length of the CDR3 is 15 residues. Germline V gene sequence: CDR1 GTSNPN, CDR2 SVGIG (reference sequence). The CDR3 sequence is CAWSVLKGAGEKLFF. In DNA form, the CDR3 reads TGCGCCTGGAGTGTACTAAAAGGGGCGGGCGAAAAACTGTTTTTT. Complete variable domain (other parts from reference TRBV30 and TRBJ1-4): SQTIHQWPATLVQPVGSPLSLECTVEGTSNPNLYWYRQAAGRGLQLLFYSVGIGQISSEVPQNLSASRPQDRQFILSSKKLLLSDSGFYLCAWSVLKGAGEKLFFGSGTQLSVL.

This clonotype was detected many times. V and J are TRBV6-5 and TRBJ2-3; D is uncertain. The CDR3 extends over 16 amino acids. V dropped 2 bases and J dropped 6 bases, with 18 bases sitting between them. CDR1 and CDR2 from the germline V gene are MNHEY and SVGAGI. The CDR3 nucleotides are TGTGCCAGCAGTTACCTCGGTGGGGTGGCACCCGATACGCAGTATTTT. Protein product: CASSYLGGVAPDTQYF.

With respect to this clonotype: The junction differs from germline at one of its ends, possibly a read error. This chain links TRBV11-2 with TRBJ2-5; TRBD1 aligns across 8 bases. The CDR3 extends over 15 amino acids. CDR1 and CDR2 from the germline V gene are SGHAT and FQNNGV. The CDR3 reads CASRLDRGPGETQYF. Here the CDR3 DNA reads TGTGCCAGCAGACTCGACAGGGGTCCAGGCGAGACCCAATACTTC.

This clonotype was observed a single time. A much larger clone lies one base from this, so it may be a read error. J is TRBJ2-3 and V is TRBV29-1; D may be TRBD2 (5 bases). Trimming pared 7 bases from V and 7 bases from J, leaving 18 bases between. The germline V gene has CDR1 SQVTM and CDR2 ANQGSEA. The CDR3 is 13 amino acids. CDR3 in amino acids: CSGCRGRPYTQYF. The CDR3 DNA sequence: TGCAGCGGGTGTAGAGGGAGACCCTATACGCAGTATTTT.

Only a few counts were recorded for this clonotype. The rearrangement joins TRBV12-3 or TRBV12-4 to TRBJ2-1; TRBD1 is a possible D gene (5 bases). The CDR3 covers 14 residues. With 2 bases removed from V and 5 bases from J, the gap between germline ends came to 10 bases. The CDR3 loop reads CASSLTWTNNEQFF. CDR3 coding DNA: TGTGCCAGCAGTTTAACGTGGACAAACAATGAGCAGTTCTTC.

The chain uses TRBV4-2 and TRBJ1-5, with no clear D. CDR3 length: 14 amino acids. The germline V gene encodes CDR1 LGHNA and CDR2 YNFKEQ. V gave up 10 bases and J gave up 5 bases, with 18 bases separating them. In nucleotides, the CDR3 is TGTGCCAACAACCAAGACGTTGTGTATCAGCCCCAGCATTTT. Translating gives CANNQDVVYQPQHF.

The rearrangement joins TRBV5-4 to TRBJ2-7; the D gene could be TRBD1 or TRBD2 (5 bases each). This CDR3 has 14 amino acids. Between the trimmed V and J ends, which lost 4 bases and 2 bases, there was a span of 13 bases. Germline V gene sequence: CDR1 SGHNT, CDR2 YYREEE (reference sequence). The CDR3 loop reads CASSRPGPTYEQYF. The CDR3 DNA sequence: TGTGCCAGCAGCCGACCGGGACCGACCTACGAGCAGTACTTC.

This rearrangement joins TRBV11-3 to TRBJ2-1, with no clear D. V lost 8 bases and J 1 base, leaving 18 bases between the germline ends. Germline V lookup: CDR1 SGHNT, CDR2 YENEEA. CDR3 length: 16 amino acids. CDR3 sequence (DNA): TGTGCCAGCTGCCAAGTCCGGGCGCCGTCCTACAATGAGCAGTTCTTC. It specifies CASCQVRAPSYNEQFF. The full variable domain, its missing parts supplied by reference TRBV11-3 and TRBJ2-1, is EAGVVQSPRYKIIEKKQPVAFWCNPISGHNTLYWYLQNLGQGPELLIRYENEEAVDDSQLPKDRFSAERLKGVDSTLKIQPAELGDSAVYLCASCQVRAPSYNEQFFGPGTRLTVL.

The J gene is TRBJ2-6, the V gene TRBV6-5; 7 bases agree with TRBD2. The CDR3 sequence is 19 residues long. Germline lookup yields CDR1 MNHEY and CDR2 SVGAGI. Losses at the gene ends were 10 bases for V and 0 bases for J; bases not matched to a gene: 18. The CDR3 nucleotides are TGTGCCAACAGGCCCTGGGGGGAGGGAACCTACTCTGGGGCCAACGTCCTGACTTTC. It specifies CANRPWGEGTYSGANVLTF.

About this clonotype: One junction end does not reproduce the germline sequence, and a read error may be involved. V and J are TRBV11-3 and TRBJ2-2, with TRBD1 identical over 8 bases. This CDR3 is built from 16 residues. CDR1 and CDR2 from the germline V gene are SGHNT and YENEEA. CDR3 region: CASIFGQGTNTRELFF. The CDR3, as DNA: TGTGCCAGCATCTTTGGACAGGGTACTAACACCCGGGAGCTGTTTTTT.

To note about this clonotype: A read error may be the cause here, since a much bigger clone is one base away. The V call is TRBV29-1, the J call TRBJ2-1; D possibly corresponds to TRBD1 (6 bases). Trimming left V 1 base short and J 10 bases short, with 17 bases between. Germline CDR1 is SQVTM and CDR2 is ANQGSEA. The CDR3 consists of 14 residues. CDR3 protein: CSVEAATGPYEQFF. CDR3 DNA sequence: TGCAGCGTTGAAGCCGCGACAGGCCCCTACGAGCAGTTCTTC.

With regard to this clonotype: This may come from a read error, since a much larger clone is one base off. The chain uses TRBV11-2 and TRBJ2-3, with 8 bases identical to TRBD2. V lost 6 bases and J lost 2; bases outside the gene matches: 7. Germline V gene data show CDR1 as SGHAT and CDR2 as FQNNGV. This CDR3 spans 15 amino acids. CDR3: CASRARGGDTDTQYF. CDR3 coding DNA: TGTGCCAGCAGGGCCCGGGGGGGGGACACAGATACGCAGTATTTT.

This clonotype was recorded a few times. This chain joins TRBV6-6 and TRBJ2-2, with 11 bases lining up with TRBD1. The CDR3 is 18 amino acids. Germline CDR1 is MNHNY and CDR2 is SVGAGI (reference sequence). V was clipped by 1 base and J by 5 bases; unmatched bases: 9. As DNA, the CDR3 is TGTGCCAGCAGTTACTTTAAGCCCGGACAGGGGGCAACCGGGGAGCTGTTTTTT. Translated: CASSYFKPGQGATGELFF.

The V and J genes are TRBV30 and TRBJ1-5; D might be TRBD1 (6 bases). Germline V gene lookup returns CDR1 GTSNPN and CDR2 SVGIG (reference sequence). The CDR3 consists of 16 residues. The V and J ends lost 2 bases and 2 bases respectively, with 16 bases between them. CDR3 sequence: CAWSIRVGGGNQPQHF. The DNA for the CDR3 is TGTGCCTGGAGTATACGTGTGGGGGGCGGCAATCAGCCCCAGCATTTT.

This clonotype came up a few times. A much larger clone lies a single base off, so this may be a read error. The rearrangement uses TRBV11-2 and TRBJ2-5; TRBD1 matches at 7 bases. Germline V lookup: CDR1 SGHAT, CDR2 FQNNGV. The CDR3 loop spans 14 amino acids. CDR3 residues: CASSSDRVQEAQYF. The CDR3 nucleotides read TGTGCCAGCAGCTCAGACAGGGTCCAAGAGGCCCAGTACTTC.

Remarks on this clonotype: A junction end diverges from the germline sequence, so it may reflect a read error. CDR3 sequence: CPSSSQNQGTDTQYF. The CDR3 DNA reads TGTCCCAGCAGTTCACAAAATCAGGGCACAGATACGCAGTATTTT. V is TRBV12-3 or TRBV12-4 and J is TRBJ2-3, with no clear D. The CDR3 totals 15 residues.

V is TRBV7-9 and J is TRBJ1-1; D unresolved. Germline values: CDR1 SEHNR, CDR2 FQNEAQ (reference sequence). The germline V and J ends were trimmed by 5 bases and 1 base, with 14 bases remaining between them. The CDR3 sequence is 15 residues long. CDR3 bases: TGTGCCAGCAGCCCGACCGCCCCCACGAACACTGAAGCTTTCTTT. Amino acids: CASSPTAPTNTEAFF. The whole variable domain, filled in from reference TRBV7-9 and TRBJ1-1, reads DTGVSQNPRHKITKRGQNVTFRCDPISEHNRLYWYRQTLGQGPEFLTYFQNEAQLEKSRLLSDRFSAERPKGSFSTLEIQRTEQGDSAMYLCASSPTAPTNTEAFFGQGTRLTVV.

Comment on this clonotype: A much larger clone differs from this one at a single base, so this may be a read error. Here the CDR3 reads CRVSATTLGLNFYNEQFF. The CDR3 DNA is TGCAGGGTTTCGGCCACAACGTTGGGGCTAAACTTTTACAATGAGCAGTTCTTC. The gene calls are TRBV29-1 and TRBJ2-1; D might be TRBD1 (5 bases). Germline CDR1 is SQVTM and CDR2 is ANQGSEA. The CDR3 contains 18 residues.

Concerning this clonotype: The CDR3 carries no conserved terminal phenylalanine or tryptophan, so it likely arises from a read error. V and J are TRBV6-2 or TRBV6-3 and TRBJ1-1, with unresolved D. This CDR3 is 13 amino acids long. Trimming took off 2 bases at V and 2 bases at J, with 6 bases between the two ends. Looked up from germline, CDR1 is MNHEY and CDR2 is SVGEGT. The CDR3 DNA sequence: TGTGCCAGCAGTTACACGGCAAACACTGAAGCTTTCTTA. It specifies CASSYTANTEAFL.

The CDR3 region is CASSPKLTRDPNHYEQYF. CDR3 nucleotides: TGTGCCAGCAGCCCCAAGCTCACTCGGGACCCCAATCACTACGAGCAGTACTTC. J is TRBJ2-7 and V is TRBV4-2; either TRBD1 or TRBD2 may fit D (5 bases each). CDR3 length equals 18 residues. Germline lookup yields CDR1 LGHNA and CDR2 YNFKEQ. V lost 4 bases and J lost 3, with 25 bases in between.

On this clonotype itself: One base away lies a much larger clone, so this may be a sequencing read error. The rearrangement joins TRBV4-3 to TRBJ2-7, with TRBD2 identical over 9 bases. The CDR3 has 15 residues. Germline V gene data show CDR1 as LGHNA and CDR2 as YSLEER. The CDR3 spells CAGRTQAGGPYEQYF. The CDR3 DNA reads TGCGCCGGCAGGACGCAAGCGGGAGGCCCCTACGAGCAGTACTTC.

This clonotype was counted between two and nine times. The rearrangement joins TRBV7-9 to TRBJ1-2, with D maybe TRBD1 (6 bases). Looked up from germline, CDR1 is SEHNR and CDR2 is FQNEAQ (reference sequence). With 5 bases removed from V and 2 bases from J, the gap between germline ends came to 15 bases. The CDR3 is 15 amino acids. CDR3 DNA: TGTGCCAGCAGCCAAAACAGGGAGGCCAACTATGGCTACACCTTC. This gives the protein CASSQNREANYGYTF.

A remark on this clonotype: A read error may explain this, as a much larger clone is one base away. The chain links TRBV29-1 to TRBJ2-2; D possibly corresponds to TRBD2 (5 bases). Trimming shortened V by 6 bases and J by 0 bases, and 11 bases separated the two germline ends. The CDR3 consists of 14 residues. Germline CDR1 is SQVTM and CDR2 is ANQGSEA. The CDR3 spells CSVGVWSNTGELFF. The CDR3 DNA is TGCAGCGTCGGGGTATGGTCGAACACCGGGGAGCTGTTTTTT.

This clonotype showed up just a few times. The J gene is TRBJ1-2, the V gene TRBV6-5; TRBD1 matches 8 bases. This CDR3 region has 15 residues. V trimming: 10 bases; J trimming: 6 bases; junction bases outside the gene matches: 16. In germline, CDR1 is MNHEY, CDR2 SVGAGI. This CDR3 reads CAISRTGGIENGYTF. The CDR3 nucleotides read TGTGCCATTTCCCGTACAGGGGGAATTGAAAATGGCTACACCTTC.

A single count supports this clonotype. Compared with germline, one end of the junction differs, possibly owing to a read error. The gene calls are TRBV4-1 and TRBJ1-5; D gene ambiguous. Germline V gene data show CDR1 as MGHRA and CDR2 as YSYEKL. The CDR3 spans 17 residues. In nucleotides, the CDR3 is TGCGCCAGCTGCCAATTTAGCGGGCCCCGGATAGGTCAGCCCCAGCATTTT. As protein: CASCQFSGPRIGQPQHF.

This clonotype has just one count. This may arise from a read error, as a much more abundant clone is one base away. The chain employs TRBV6-2 or TRBV6-3 and TRBJ2-7; 7 bases line up with TRBD1. The CDR3 has 13 amino acids. Per germline, CDR1 MNHEY and CDR2 SVGEGT. The CDR3 DNA follows: TGTGCCAGCAGTTACGGGACAGCCTACGGGCAGTACTTC. This codes for CASSYGTAYGQYF.

V gene TRBV5-1 combines with J gene TRBJ2-1, with D maybe TRBD2 (5 bases). Germline loops: CDR1 SGHRS, CDR2 YFSETQ. Trimming took off 2 bases at V and 7 bases at J, with 16 bases between the two ends. The CDR3 consists of 15 residues. The chain's CDR3 is CASSFLVGADNEQFF. Here the CDR3 DNA reads TGCGCCAGCAGCTTCCTAGTGGGAGCGGATAATGAGCAGTTCTTC.